This entry concerns a single TCR beta chain. The source of the sample is a study of shared clonotypes between healthy human individuals. Germline V lookup: CDR1 SEHNR, CDR2 FQNEAQ (reference sequence). CDR3 length equals 15 residues. The trim removed 5 bases at V and 5 bases at J, leaving 9 bases unmatched. Only in-frame clones appear in the TCRdb table, and some are missing; sequencing was by immunoSEQ multiplex PCR. The table shows about 1 million clones, with about 76% occurring only once. The sequenced sample consisted of memory CD4+ T cells sorted from blood. The sample's subset: CD45RA-negative fraction. The sequence came from a man between 18 and 29 years old in good health. V is TRBV7-9 and J is TRBJ2-1, with 7 bases aligning to TRBD2. In DNA, the CDR3 is TGTGCCAGCAGCCCCAGGACTAGTGGTAACAATGAGCAGTTCTTC. Translation gives CASSPRTSGNNEQFF. The full variable domain, rest sourced from reference TRBV7-9 and TRBJ2-1, is DTGVSQNPRHKITKRGQNVTFRCDPISEHNRLYWYRQTLGQGPEFLTYFQNEAQLEKSRLLSDRFSAERPKGSFSTLEIQRTEQGDSAMYLCASSPRTSGNNEQFFGPGTRLTVL.